This entry concerns a single T cell receptor (beta chain). These data are taken from a study of CD8+CD57+ T cells in acquired aplastic anemia. With 0 bases clipped from V and 0 bases from J, the junction kept 3 bases outside the gene matches. This CDR3 is 16 amino acids long. Per the germline V gene, CDR1 is SGHNT and CDR2 is YYREEE (reference sequence). Genomic DNA constituted the template upon which TCR beta VDJ and CDR3 profiling was performed. TCRdb recomputed calls from the reads with MiXCR, one row per CDR3 protein. The sample contains about 220,000 distinct CDR3 sequences, 34% of which appear only once.

The source material was sorted CD4+, CD8+, or CD8+CD57+ T cells (not recorded which) from PBMCs. This receptor was taken from a human donor in good health, serving as a control. V usage is TRBV5-4 and J usage is TRBJ2-1; TRBD2 matches 7 bases. CDR3 region: CASSLGGGSSYNEQFF. CDR3 DNA sequence: TGTGCCAGCAGCTTGGGGGGCGGGAGCTCCTACAATGAGCAGTTCTTC.